This T cell receptor beta chain originates from a study of tumor and adjacent non-tumor tissue in lung cancer. Whole-study context: Patients were aged about 31 to 85, around ten men and roughly 5 women, stage I to III.

A note on this clonotype: One end of the junction does not line up with germline, which may come from a read error.

The CDR3 totals 15 residues. Germline V CDR1 and CDR2: SGHAT, FQNNGV. The library came from three nested PCR rounds adapted from ARM-PCR protocols. TCRdb re-called the multiplex PCR reads with MiXCR, one entry per CDR3 protein. This sample has around 140,000 distinct CDR3 sequences, with approximately 70% found just once. RNA was extracted from bulk tissue without any cell sorting. Material for sequencing was lung tumor tissue. The chain employs TRBV11-2 and TRBJ2-1, with TRBD2 identical over 11 bases. This clonotype was sampled from a man in his sixties with small cell lung cancer. In nucleotides, the CDR3 is TGTGCAAGCAGCTTCGATAGCGGGAGGGCCGGTGAGCACTTCTTC. Protein product: CASSFDSGRAGEHFF.